This TCR beta chain was obtained from a study of blood T cell repertoires in COVID-19. Participants reported their clinical history, and cohort assignment relied on those reports. Per germline, CDR1 MNHEY and CDR2 SMNVEV (reference sequence). J lost 4 bases, V lost 4 bases, and 6 bases had no gene match. The CDR3 consists of 14 residues. Repertoires were generated with immunoSEQ multiplex PCR, while TCRdb's copy carries only in-frame clones and drops some. The sample has hundreds of thousands of clones, roughly 86% seen once. The receptor was isolated from a woman in her 50s who had recovered from COVID-19. Material: PBMCs or T cells enriched from blood (not recorded which). This chain uses TRBV27 with TRBJ1-2; 7 bases are a match to TRBD1. The CDR3 here is CASSSITGVYGYTF. Here the CDR3 DNA reads TGTGCCAGCAGTTCAATAACAGGGGTCTATGGCTACACCTTC.